What follows describes a single TCR beta chain. Profiled with immunoSEQ multiplex PCR; TCRdb holds only in-frame clones, not every one. The profile shows about 65,000 clones, 65% to 85% of them singletons. Per germline, CDR1 ENHRY and CDR2 SYGVKD. V lost 6 bases to trimming and J lost 4 bases; unmatched junction nucleotides: 4. This CDR3 contains 13 residues. This entry belongs to a study of blood T cell repertoires in COVID-19. The sequence came from a human donor in a cohort sampled during active COVID-19. Material: peripheral blood. The V and J genes are TRBV10-3 and TRBJ1-1; 8 bases map to TRBD1. The CDR3 loop reads CAIRQQGGTEAFF. As DNA, the CDR3 is TGTGCCATCAGACAACAGGGGGGCACTGAAGCTTTCTTT.